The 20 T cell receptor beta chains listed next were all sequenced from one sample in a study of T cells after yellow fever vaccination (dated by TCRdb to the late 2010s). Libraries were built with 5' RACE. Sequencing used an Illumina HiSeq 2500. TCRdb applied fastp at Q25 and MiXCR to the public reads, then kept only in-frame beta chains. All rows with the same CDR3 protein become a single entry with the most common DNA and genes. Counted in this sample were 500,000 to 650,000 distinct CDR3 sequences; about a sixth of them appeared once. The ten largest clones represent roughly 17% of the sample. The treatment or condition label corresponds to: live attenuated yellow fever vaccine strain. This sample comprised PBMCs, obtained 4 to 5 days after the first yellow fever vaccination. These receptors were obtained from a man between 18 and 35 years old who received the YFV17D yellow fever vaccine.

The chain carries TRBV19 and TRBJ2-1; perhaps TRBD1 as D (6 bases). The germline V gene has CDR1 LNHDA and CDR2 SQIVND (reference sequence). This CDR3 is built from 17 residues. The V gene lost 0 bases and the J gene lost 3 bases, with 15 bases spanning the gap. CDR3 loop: CASSIEAGQKRYNEQFF. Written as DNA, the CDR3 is TGTGCCAGTAGTATAGAGGCTGGACAGAAGCGCTACAATGAGCAGTTCTTC.

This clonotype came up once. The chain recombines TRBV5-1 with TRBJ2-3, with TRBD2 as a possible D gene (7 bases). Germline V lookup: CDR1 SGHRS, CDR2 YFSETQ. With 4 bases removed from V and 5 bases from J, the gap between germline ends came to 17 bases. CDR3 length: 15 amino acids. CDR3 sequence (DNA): TGCGCCAGCAGCCCGATGGGGGGGCGCGAAGATACGCAGTATTTT. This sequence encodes CASSPMGGREDTQYF. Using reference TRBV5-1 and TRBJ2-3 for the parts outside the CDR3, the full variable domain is KAGVTQTPRYLIKTRGQQVTLSCSPISGHRSVSWYQQTPGQGLQFLFEYFSETQRNKGNFPGRFSGRQFSNSRSEMNVSTLELGDSALYLCASSPMGGREDTQYFGPGTRLTVL.

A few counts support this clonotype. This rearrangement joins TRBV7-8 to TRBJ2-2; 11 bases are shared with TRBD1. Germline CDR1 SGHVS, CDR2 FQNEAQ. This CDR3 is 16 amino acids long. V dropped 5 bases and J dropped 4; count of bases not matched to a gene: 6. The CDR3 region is CASSPGQGGSTGELFF. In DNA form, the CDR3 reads TGTGCCAGCAGCCCGGGACAGGGGGGGAGCACCGGGGAGCTGTTTTTT.

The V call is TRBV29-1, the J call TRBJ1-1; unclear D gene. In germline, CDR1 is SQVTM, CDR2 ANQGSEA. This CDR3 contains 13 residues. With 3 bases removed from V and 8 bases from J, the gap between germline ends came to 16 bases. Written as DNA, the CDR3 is TGCAGCGTTGACGGCCTTGAGAGAAGAGAAGCTTTCTTT. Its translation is CSVDGLERREAFF. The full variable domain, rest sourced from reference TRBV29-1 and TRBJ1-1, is SAVISQKPSRDICQRGTSLTIQCQVDSQVTMMFWYRQQPGQSLTLIATANQGSEATYESGFVIDKFPISRPNLTFSTLTVSNMSPEDSSIYLCSVDGLERREAFFGQGTRLTVV.

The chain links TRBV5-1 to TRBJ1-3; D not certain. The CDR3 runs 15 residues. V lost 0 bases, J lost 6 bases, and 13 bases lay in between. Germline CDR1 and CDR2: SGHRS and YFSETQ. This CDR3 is CASSLESSVPNTIYF. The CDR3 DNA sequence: TGCGCCAGCAGCTTGGAATCGTCAGTACCAAACACCATATATTTT.

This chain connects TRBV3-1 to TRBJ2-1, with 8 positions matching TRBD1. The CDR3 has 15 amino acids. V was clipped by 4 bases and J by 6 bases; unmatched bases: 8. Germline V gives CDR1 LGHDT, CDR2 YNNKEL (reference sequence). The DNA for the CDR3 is TGTGCCAGCAGCCCGGACAGGGTAATTCTCAATGAGCAGTTCTTC. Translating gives CASSPDRVILNEQFF.

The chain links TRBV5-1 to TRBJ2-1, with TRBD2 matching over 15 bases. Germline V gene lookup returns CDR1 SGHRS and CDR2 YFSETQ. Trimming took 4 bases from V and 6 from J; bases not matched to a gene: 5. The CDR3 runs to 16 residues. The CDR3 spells CASSTWTSGGGNEQFF. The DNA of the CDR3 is TGCGCCAGCAGCACCTGGACTAGCGGGGGGGGCAATGAGCAGTTCTTC.

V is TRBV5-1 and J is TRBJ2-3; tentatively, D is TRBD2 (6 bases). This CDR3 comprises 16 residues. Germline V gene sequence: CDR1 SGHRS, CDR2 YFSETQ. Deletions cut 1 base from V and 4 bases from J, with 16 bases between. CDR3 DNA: TGCGCCAGCAGCTTGCGTTCGAGCGGAGGGGCAGATACGCAGTATTTT. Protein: CASSLRSSGGADTQYF.

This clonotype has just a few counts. CDR3 coding DNA: TGCGCCAGCAGCCCGACTCAGTATAGCAATCAGCCCCAGCATTTT. Translated: CASSPTQYSNQPQHF. The V call is TRBV5-1, the J call TRBJ1-5; D unclear. V was pared by 4 bases and J by 0 bases, with 11 bases between. This CDR3 comprises 15 residues. The germline V gene has CDR1 SGHRS and CDR2 YFSETQ.

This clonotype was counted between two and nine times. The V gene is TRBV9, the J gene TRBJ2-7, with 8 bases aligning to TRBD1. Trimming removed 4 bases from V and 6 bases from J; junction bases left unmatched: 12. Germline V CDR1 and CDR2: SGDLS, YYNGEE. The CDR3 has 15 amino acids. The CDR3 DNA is TGTGCCAGCAGCTTTGACAGGGGCTTCGGGGGCGAGCAGTACTTC. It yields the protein CASSFDRGFGGEQYF.

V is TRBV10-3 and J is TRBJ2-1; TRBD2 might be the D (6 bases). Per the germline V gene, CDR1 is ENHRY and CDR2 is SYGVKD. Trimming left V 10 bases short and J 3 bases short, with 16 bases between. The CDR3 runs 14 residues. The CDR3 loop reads CATQEGRGYNEQFF. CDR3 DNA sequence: TGTGCCACCCAGGAGGGACGAGGCTACAATGAGCAGTTCTTC.

The CDR3 sequence: CAISGPGTSGGADYNEQFF. In nucleotides, the CDR3 is TGTGCCATCAGTGGACCCGGGACTAGCGGGGGGGCCGACTACAATGAGCAGTTCTTC. The chain carries TRBV10-3 and TRBJ2-1; 16 bases agree with TRBD2. Per the germline V gene, CDR1 is ENHRY and CDR2 is SYGVKD. The ends lost 4 bases at V and 3 bases at J; junction bases unmatched: 9. This CDR3 has 19 residues.

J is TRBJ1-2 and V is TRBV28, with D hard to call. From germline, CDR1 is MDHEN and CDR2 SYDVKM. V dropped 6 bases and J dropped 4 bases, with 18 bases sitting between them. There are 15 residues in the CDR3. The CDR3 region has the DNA TGTGCCAGCAGAAATGGAGTGGGTCTCGGCTATGGCTACACCTTC. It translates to CASRNGVGLGYGYTF.

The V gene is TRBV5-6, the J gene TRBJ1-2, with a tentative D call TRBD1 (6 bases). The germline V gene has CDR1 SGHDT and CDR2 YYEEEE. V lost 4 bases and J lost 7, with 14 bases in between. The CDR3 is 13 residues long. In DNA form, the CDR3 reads TGTGCCAGCAGCCCCGGACAGATCTGTGGCTACACCTTC. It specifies CASSPGQICGYTF. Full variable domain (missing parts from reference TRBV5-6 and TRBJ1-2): DAGVTQSPTHLIKTRGQQVTLRCSPKSGHDTVSWYQQALGQGPQFIFQYYEEEERQRGNFPDRFSGHQFPNYSSELNVNALLLGDSALYLCASSPGQICGYTFGSGTRLTVV.

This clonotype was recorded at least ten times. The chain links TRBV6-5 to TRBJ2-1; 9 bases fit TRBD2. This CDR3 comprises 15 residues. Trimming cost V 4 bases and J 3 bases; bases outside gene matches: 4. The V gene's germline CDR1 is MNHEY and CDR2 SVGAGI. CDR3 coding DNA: TGTGCCAGCAGTTTCAGCGGGGGGCTCTACAATGAGCAGTTCTTC. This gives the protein CASSFSGGLYNEQFF.

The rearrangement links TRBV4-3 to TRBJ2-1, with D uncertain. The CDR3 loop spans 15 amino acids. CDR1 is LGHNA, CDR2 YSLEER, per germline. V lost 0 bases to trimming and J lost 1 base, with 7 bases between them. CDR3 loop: CASSQDRVSYNEQFF. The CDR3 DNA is TGCGCCAGCAGCCAAGATCGGGTTTCCTACAATGAGCAGTTCTTC.

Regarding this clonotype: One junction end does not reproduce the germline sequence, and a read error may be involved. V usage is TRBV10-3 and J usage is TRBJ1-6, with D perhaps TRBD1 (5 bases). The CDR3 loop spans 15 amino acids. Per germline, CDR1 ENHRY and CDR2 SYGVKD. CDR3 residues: CAISGPTASNSPHHF. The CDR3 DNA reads TGTGCCATCAGTGGGCCGACAGCTTCTAATTCACCCCACCACTTT.

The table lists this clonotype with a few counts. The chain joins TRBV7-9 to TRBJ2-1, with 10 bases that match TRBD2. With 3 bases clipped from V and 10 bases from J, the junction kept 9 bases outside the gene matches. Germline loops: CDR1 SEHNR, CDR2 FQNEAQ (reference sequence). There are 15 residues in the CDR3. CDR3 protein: CASSFLAGESKEQFF. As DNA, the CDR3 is TGTGCCAGCAGCTTCCTAGCGGGGGAGTCCAAAGAGCAGTTCTTC.

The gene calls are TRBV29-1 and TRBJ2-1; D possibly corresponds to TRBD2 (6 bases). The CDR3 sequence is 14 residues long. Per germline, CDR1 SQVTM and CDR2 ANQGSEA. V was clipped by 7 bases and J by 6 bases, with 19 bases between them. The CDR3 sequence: CSAGGSWGANEQFF. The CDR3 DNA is TGCAGCGCTGGGGGGTCGTGGGGCGCCAATGAGCAGTTCTTC.

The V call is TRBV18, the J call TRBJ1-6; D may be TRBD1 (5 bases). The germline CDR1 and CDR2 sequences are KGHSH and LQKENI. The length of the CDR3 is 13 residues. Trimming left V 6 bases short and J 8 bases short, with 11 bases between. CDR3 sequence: CASSAGVDSPLHF. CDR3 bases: TGTGCCAGCTCGGCGGGGGTTGATTCACCCCTCCACTTT.